This TCR beta chain was recorded in a study of blood T cell repertoires in COVID-19. The wider study: COVID-19 samples from acute and convalescent phases originated in the United States, Italy and Spain. PBMCs, B-cell-depleted T cells, or T cells provided the cDNA or gDNA that made up the material.

As processed by the authors: Cell counts per sample came from amplifying reference gene primers. The repertoire was sequenced with immunoSEQ multiplex PCR; TCRdb's copy has only in-frame clones and lacks some. D and trimming come from the DNA, and the V and J calls and clone size come from that table. The repertoire holds 140,000 or so clones, roughly 80% seen once, with 3% in the top ten. This CDR3 contains 14 residues. V trimming: 4 bases; J trimming: 4 bases; junction bases outside the gene matches: 6. The germline V gene encodes CDR1 SGHRS and CDR2 YFSETQ. The chain is built from TRBV5-1 and TRBJ1-1; 8 nucleotides agree with TRBD1. Sequenced sample: peripheral blood. The sequence derives from a woman older than 75 with acute or convalescent COVID-19. CDR3 sequence reads: CASSDTGGSTEAFF. The CDR3 DNA reads as TGCGCCAGCAGCGACACAGGGGGGAGCACTGAAGCTTTCTTT.